A single sample is the source of the 25 T cell receptor beta chains below, sequenced in a study of identifying expanded T cells in peripheral blood. Sequenced by immunoSEQ multiplex PCR; TCRdb stores in-frame clones only, minus some. This table holds 100,000 to 150,000 clones, less than 90% found once. Sequenced input: blood. These receptors came from a person aged 18-70 years in good health.

The gene calls are TRBV5-1 and TRBJ2-7, with D perhaps matching TRBD1 (6 bases). Germline CDR1 SGHRS, CDR2 YFSETQ. V was cut by 0 bases and J by 3 bases, with 13 bases left in between. CDR3 length: 15 amino acids. CDR3 in amino acids: CASSLGGQPNYEQYF. CDR3 coding DNA: TGCGCCAGCAGCTTGGGGGGGCAACCGAACTACGAGCAGTACTTC.

The chain has TRBV7-2 and TRBJ2-1; maybe TRBD1 (6 bases). Germline CDR1 and CDR2: SGHTA and FQGNSA. Trimming left V 1 base short and J 7 bases short, with 11 bases between. The CDR3 covers 14 residues. The CDR3 sequence is CASSLVWTENEQFF. The CDR3 coding sequence is TGTGCCAGCAGCTTAGTCTGGACAGAGAATGAGCAGTTCTTC.

The chain is built from TRBV27 and TRBJ2-1; TRBD1 matches at 9 bases. CDR3 length equals 13 residues. Germline V gene sequence: CDR1 MNHEY, CDR2 SMNVEV (reference sequence). V lost 6 bases and J lost 9; bases outside the gene matches: 6. DNA of the CDR3: TGTGCCAGCAGGCGGACAGGGGAGAGTGAGCAGTTCTTC. This codes for CASRRTGESEQFF.

V usage is TRBV2 and J usage is TRBJ1-4, with D tentatively TRBD1 (5 bases). In germline, CDR1 is SNHLY, CDR2 FYNNEI. The V gene lost 5 bases and the J gene lost 2 bases, with 12 bases spanning the gap. This CDR3 has 15 amino acids. For the CDR3, the DNA is TGTGCCAGCAGTCCGGGGGGGGAGACTAATGAAAAACTGTTTTTT. This encodes CASSPGGETNEKLFF.

The V call is TRBV10-1, the J call TRBJ2-1, with TRBD2 matching over 11 bases. The CDR3 consists of 13 residues. The ends lost 5 bases at V and 7 bases at J; junction bases unmatched: 1. Germline lookup yields CDR1 WNHNN and CDR2 SYGVQD (reference sequence). The CDR3 sequence is CASSTSGGNEQFF. CDR3 DNA: TGCGCCAGCAGTACTAGCGGGGGAAATGAGCAGTTCTTC.

This clone was detected a few times. The chain carries TRBV27 and TRBJ2-5, with 13 bases fitting TRBD2. This CDR3 comprises 16 residues. CDR1 is MNHEY, CDR2 SMNVEV, per germline (reference sequence). V shed 6 bases, J shed 5 bases, and the junction held 9 bases outside the gene matches. CDR3 DNA sequence: TGTGCCAGCAGGTCTCAACTAGCGGGGGGGCGTGAGACCCAGTACTTC. Protein: CASRSQLAGGRETQYF.

A few counts support this clone. V is TRBV19 and J is TRBJ2-2; D is unclear. V was cut by 4 bases and J by 0 bases, with 6 bases left in between. This CDR3 spans 14 amino acids. Germline CDR1 LNHDA, CDR2 SQIVND (reference sequence). CDR3 region: CASSTSANTGELFF. The CDR3 coding sequence is TGTGCCAGTAGTACCAGCGCGAACACCGGGGAGCTGTTTTTT.

The chain combines TRBV6-1 with TRBJ1-3; D unclear. From germline, CDR1 is MNHNS and CDR2 SASEGT. V was trimmed by 1 base and J by 0 bases, leaving 7 bases between them. The CDR3 contains 15 residues. The CDR3, as DNA: TGTGCCAGCAGTGAAGTCAGCCTCTCTGGAAACACCATATATTTT. It yields the protein CASSEVSLSGNTIYF.

The gene calls are TRBV28 and TRBJ2-1; unclear D gene. Germline V CDR1 and CDR2: MDHEN, SYDVKM. V lost 4 bases and J lost 0, with 16 bases in between. The CDR3 runs to 17 residues. CDR3 protein: CASSSRGRSHSYNEQFF. DNA of the CDR3: TGTGCCAGCAGTTCCCGTGGGCGAAGTCACTCCTACAATGAGCAGTTCTTC. Complete variable domain (other parts from reference TRBV28 and TRBJ2-1): DVKVTQSSRYLVKRTGEKVFLECVQDMDHENMFWYRQDPGLGLRLIYFSYDVKMKEKGDIPEGYSVSREKKERFSLILESASTNQTSMYLCASSSRGRSHSYNEQFFGPGTRLTVL.

The chain employs TRBV4-1 and TRBJ2-1, with 7 bases identical to TRBD2. Germline V gene lookup returns CDR1 MGHRA and CDR2 YSYEKL. The CDR3 covers 17 residues. Unmatched junction bases numbered 6, after V lost 1 base and J lost 0 bases. The CDR3 reads CASSQVTSIDSYNEQFF. The CDR3 bases are TGCGCCAGCAGCCAAGTGACTAGCATTGACTCCTACAATGAGCAGTTCTTC.

V and J are TRBV6-1 and TRBJ1-4; 7 nucleotides line up with TRBD1. V dropped 5 bases and J dropped 7; count of bases not matched to a gene: 7. The CDR3 has 14 residues. Germline loops: CDR1 MNHNS, CDR2 SASEGT. This CDR3 reads CASSSRGISEKLFF. The CDR3 region has the DNA TGTGCCAGCAGTTCCAGGGGGATTAGTGAAAAACTGTTTTTT.

This clone was seen only a few times. DNA of the CDR3: TGTGCCAGCAGCTACCCTACAGGGGCGGCCGACTATGGCTACACCTTC. It translates to CASSYPTGAADYGYTF. V and J are TRBV5-6 and TRBJ1-2, with 7 bases lining up with TRBD1. Per the germline V gene, CDR1 is SGHDT and CDR2 is YYEEEE. V was pared by 3 bases and J by 3 bases, with 11 bases of the junction left unmatched. There are 16 residues in the CDR3.

The CDR3 nucleotides are TGCGCCAGCAGTCCTCTATGGGGAGGGTATGGCTACACCTTC. This translates into CASSPLWGGYGYTF. This chain uses TRBV23-1 with TRBJ1-2; D is ambiguous. TRBV23-1 is an ORF, with its function uncertain. Trimming took off 4 bases at V and 5 bases at J, with 14 bases between the two ends. The CDR3 is 14 residues long.

The chain links TRBV7-3 to TRBJ2-1, with TRBD2 matching over 10 bases. The CDR3 consists of 15 residues. V dropped 1 base and J dropped 4; count of bases not matched to a gene: 1. In germline, CDR1 is SGHTA, CDR2 FQGTGA. The CDR3 protein is CASSLMGLAYNEQFF. The CDR3 DNA is TGTGCCAGCAGCTTAATGGGACTAGCGTACAATGAGCAGTTCTTC.

The genes are TRBV7-9 and TRBJ1-5; the D gene is possibly TRBD1 (5 bases). The CDR3 length is 13 residues. Germline V lookup: CDR1 SEHNR, CDR2 FQNEAQ (reference sequence). V lost 7 bases and J lost 0, with 7 bases in between. The CDR3 bases are TGTGCCAGCACCAGGGATAGCAATCAGCCCCAGCATTTT. It translates to CASTRDSNQPQHF.

The V gene is TRBV7-9, the J gene TRBJ1-5; D is unclear. The CDR3 length is 15 residues. Germline CDR1 and CDR2: SEHNR and FQNEAQ (reference sequence). The V and J ends lost 0 bases and 0 bases respectively, with 6 bases between them. The CDR3 sequence is CASSLAEGSNQPQHF. The CDR3, as DNA: TGTGCCAGCAGCTTAGCCGAGGGTAGCAATCAGCCCCAGCATTTT.

The chain employs TRBV7-3 and TRBJ2-3; D is possibly TRBD2 (6 bases). The CDR3 is 16 residues long. Germline CDR1 is SGHTA and CDR2 is FQGTGA. V gave up 2 bases and J gave up 0 bases, with 12 bases separating them. The CDR3 bases are TGTGCCAGCAGCTTAGGAGCGGACTATAGCACAGATACGCAGTATTTT. It encodes CASSLGADYSTDTQYF.

The chain is built from TRBV19 and TRBJ1-1, with 8 bases aligning to TRBD1. The CDR3 sequence is 14 residues long. The germline V gene has CDR1 LNHDA and CDR2 SQIVND (reference sequence). The V gene end was trimmed by 3 bases and the J gene end by 4 bases; junction bases not matched to a gene: 4. The CDR3 loop is CASSIRTGTTEAFF. CDR3 bases: TGTGCCAGTAGTATTCGGACAGGGACCACTGAAGCTTTCTTT.

In its sample, this clone was seen once. The chain has TRBV7-3 and TRBJ2-3; D call uncertain. The germline gives CDR1 SGHTA, CDR2 FQGTGA. V was cut by 2 bases and J by 6 bases, with 12 bases left in between. This CDR3 contains 14 residues. CDR3 nucleotide sequence: TGTGCCAGCAGCTTATTAGAGAGTTCGGATACGCAGTATTTT. Its protein is CASSLLESSDTQYF.

This clone occurred a few times. The chain combines TRBV30 with TRBJ1-6, with TRBD1 matching 8 bases. Germline CDR1 is GTSNPN and CDR2 is SVGIG (reference sequence). The V segment lost 5 bases and the J segment 7 bases; nucleotides outside the gene matches: 7. The length of the CDR3 is 14 residues. This CDR3 reads CAWGTTGVNSPLHF. CDR3 bases: TGTGCCTGGGGAACGACAGGGGTGAATTCACCCCTCCACTTT.

A single count supports this clone. This chain connects TRBV6-1 to TRBJ2-1; 10 bases map to TRBD2. Germline V gives CDR1 MNHNS, CDR2 SASEGT. The V and J ends lost 8 bases and 1 base, in that order; junction bases with no gene match: 5. CDR3 length: 15 amino acids. The CDR3 bases are TGTGCCAGCTGGATAGCGGGGGGTTCCTACAATGAGCAGTTCTTC. Residues: CASWIAGGSYNEQFF.

J is TRBJ2-7 and V is TRBV2; D ambiguous. Germline CDR1 and CDR2: SNHLY and FYNNEI. V lost 2 bases, J lost 4 bases, and 15 bases lay in between. There are 15 residues in the CDR3. In nucleotides, the CDR3 is TGTGCCAGCAGTGAAAGACTGACGCTAATATACGAGCAGTACTTC. Protein: CASSERLTLIYEQYF.

The rearrangement links TRBV6-6 to TRBJ2-1, with D maybe TRBD1 (6 bases). The CDR3 length is 14 residues. The germline V gene encodes CDR1 MNHNY and CDR2 SVGAGI (reference sequence). V lost 2 bases and J 6 bases, leaving 11 bases between the germline ends. This chain's CDR3 is CASSYVDSSNEQFF. In DNA, the CDR3 is TGTGCCAGCAGTTACGTGGACAGCTCCAATGAGCAGTTCTTC.

This chain links TRBV5-1 with TRBJ1-4; D is ambiguous. Trimming took off 0 bases at V and 1 base at J, with 4 bases between the two ends. CDR1 and CDR2 from the germline V gene are SGHRS and YFSETQ. This CDR3 spans 14 amino acids. The CDR3 DNA reads TGCGCCAGCAGCTTGGGACAAACTAATGAAAAACTGTTTTTT. Translating it yields CASSLGQTNEKLFF.

The genes are TRBV7-3 and TRBJ2-7; no reliable D call. The CDR3 runs 15 residues. Trimming shortened V by 1 base and J by 4 bases, and 14 bases separated the two germline ends. The germline V gene has CDR1 SGHTA and CDR2 FQGTGA. The CDR3 nucleotides read TGTGCCAGCAGCTTAATGGCCGCTAACATTTACGAGCAGTACTTC. This translates into CASSLMAANIYEQYF. Complete variable domain (other parts from reference TRBV7-3 and TRBJ2-7): GAGVSQTPSNKVTEKGKYVELRCDPISGHTALYWYRQSLGQGPEFLIYFQGTGAADDSGLPNDRFFAVRPEGSVSTLKIQRTERGDSAVYLCASSLMAANIYEQYFGPGTRLTVT.